This T cell receptor beta chain was retrieved from a study of shared clonotypes between healthy human individuals. Study-level results: Estimated richness was generally greater in naive than memory subsets.

Researchers ran the assay at a deep level. The repertoire was sequenced with immunoSEQ multiplex PCR; TCRdb's copy has only in-frame clones and lacks some. The sample lists fewer than 1.8 million clones, approximately 98.5% occurring once. As to this clone: The antigen is undetermined.

CDR1 is SQVTM and CDR2 is ANQGSEA in the germline V gene. V lost 0 bases, J lost 8 bases, and 19 bases lay in between. There are 15 residues in the CDR3. The origin of this receptor is a man in his thirties or forties in good health. The sequencing input was naive CD4+ T cells sorted from blood. The subset is: CD45RA+ positively selected. This sequence joins TRBV29-1 and TRBJ1-2; D uncertain. CDR3 amino acids: CSVEEVLRTPRGYTF. The DNA for the CDR3 is TGCAGCGTTGAAGAGGTTCTAAGAACCCCCCGGGGCTACACCTTC.